This T cell receptor (beta chain) was documented in a study of blood T cell repertoires in COVID-19. Study-level information: Samples representing acute and convalescent COVID-19 were sourced from the United States, Italy and Spain. PBMCs, B-cell-depleted T cells, or T cells provided the cDNA or gDNA that made up the material.

Per the original data handling: Amplified reference gene primers provided the basis for estimating nucleated cell counts. Repertoires were generated with immunoSEQ multiplex PCR, while TCRdb's copy carries only in-frame clones and drops some. V, J and clone size were drawn from that table, and D and trimming were deduced from the DNA. The data hold 94,000 or so clones, with around nine tenths observed a single time. The CDR3 runs to 15 residues. The genes are TRBV21-1 and TRBJ1-2; the D segment call TRBD1 is taken from the table without a DNA check. TRBV21-1 is a pseudogene. Input material: peripheral blood. The receptor was isolated from a woman between 65 and 79 years old with acute or convalescent COVID-19. In DNA form, the CDR3 reads TGTGCCAGCAGCGCCCGGGACAGGGGGCTCGGTGGCTACACCTTC. Its protein product is CASSARDRGLGGYTF.